A selection of T cell receptor beta chains follows, all from one sample in a study of T cells in Graves' hyperthyroidism and ophthalmopathy. MiXCR, applied by TCRdb to the multiplex PCR reads, yields one record per CDR3 protein. The sample has around 660,000 distinct CDR3 sequences; just under 45% are singletons. Sample: peripheral blood or thyroid tissue (not recorded which). The receptors stem from an adult man with Graves' disease, either hyperthyroidism or ophthalmopathy (not recorded which). CDR3s include the opening cysteine and the closing phenylalanine or tryptophan. Fields, in order: V gene, J gene, CDR3 protein.

v_call: TRBV20-1
j_call: TRBJ2-2
cdr3_aa: CSARDYLTGELFF

v_call: TRBV7-9
j_call: TRBJ1-4
cdr3_aa: CASSEGLLFF

v_call: TRBV3-1
j_call: TRBJ2-5
cdr3_aa: CASSYSDRGETQYF

v_call: TRBV2
j_call: TRBJ1-2
cdr3_aa: CASSEETGDGYTF

v_call: TRBV10-3
j_call: TRBJ2-7
cdr3_aa: CAISEDRGQLEQYF

v_call: TRBV24-1
j_call: TRBJ1-4
cdr3_aa: CATRQGLYTDEKLFF

v_call: TRBV15
j_call: TRBJ2-7
cdr3_aa: CATSRPGDSYEQYF

v_call: TRBV7-9
j_call: TRBJ1-1
cdr3_aa: CASSLTGTTEAFF

v_call: TRBV12-3/TRBV12-4
j_call: TRBJ2-7
cdr3_aa: CASSDGSSGYEQYF

v_call: TRBV7-2
j_call: TRBJ1-4
cdr3_aa: CASSSHDMRGLEKLFF

v_call: TRBV29-1
j_call: TRBJ2-7
cdr3_aa: CSVERRSGDEQYF

v_call: TRBV7-2
j_call: TRBJ2-7
cdr3_aa: CASSYVGGQDSYEQYF

v_call: TRBV10-1
j_call: TRBJ1-3
cdr3_aa: CASSRTVNTIYF

v_call: TRBV7-4
j_call: TRBJ1-5
cdr3_aa: CASSLGQGGRPQHF

v_call: TRBV2
j_call: TRBJ1-5
cdr3_aa: CASSPRGQQPQHF

v_call: TRBV20-1
j_call: TRBJ2-7
cdr3_aa: CSYSTGLARDEQYF

v_call: TRBV29-1
j_call: TRBJ2-7
cdr3_aa: CSVGRVDQGEQYF

v_call: TRBV10-2
j_call: TRBJ1-5
cdr3_aa: CASSAGNQPQHF

v_call: TRBV20-1
j_call: TRBJ1-5
cdr3_aa: CSPWDGSNQPQHF

v_call: TRBV15
j_call: TRBJ2-7
cdr3_aa: CATRESRDSFYEQYF

v_call: TRBV6-1
j_call: TRBJ1-4
cdr3_aa: CASNQVENEKLFF

v_call: TRBV15
j_call: TRBJ1-3
cdr3_aa: CATSSGTGPSGNTIYF